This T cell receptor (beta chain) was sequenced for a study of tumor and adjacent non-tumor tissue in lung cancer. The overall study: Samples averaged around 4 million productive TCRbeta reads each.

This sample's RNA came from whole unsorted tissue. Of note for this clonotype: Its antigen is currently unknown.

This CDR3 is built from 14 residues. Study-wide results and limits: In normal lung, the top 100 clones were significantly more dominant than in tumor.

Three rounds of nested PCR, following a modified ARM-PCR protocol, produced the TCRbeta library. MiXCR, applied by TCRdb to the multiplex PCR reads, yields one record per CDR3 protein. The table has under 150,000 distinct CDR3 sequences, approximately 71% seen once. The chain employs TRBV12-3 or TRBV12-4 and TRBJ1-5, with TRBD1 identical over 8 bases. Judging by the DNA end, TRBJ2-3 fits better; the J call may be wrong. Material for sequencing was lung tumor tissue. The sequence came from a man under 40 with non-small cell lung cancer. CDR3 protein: CASSSGTGLQPQYF. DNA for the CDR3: TGTGCCAGCAGCTCCGGGACAGGCCTCCAGCCCCAGTATTTT.